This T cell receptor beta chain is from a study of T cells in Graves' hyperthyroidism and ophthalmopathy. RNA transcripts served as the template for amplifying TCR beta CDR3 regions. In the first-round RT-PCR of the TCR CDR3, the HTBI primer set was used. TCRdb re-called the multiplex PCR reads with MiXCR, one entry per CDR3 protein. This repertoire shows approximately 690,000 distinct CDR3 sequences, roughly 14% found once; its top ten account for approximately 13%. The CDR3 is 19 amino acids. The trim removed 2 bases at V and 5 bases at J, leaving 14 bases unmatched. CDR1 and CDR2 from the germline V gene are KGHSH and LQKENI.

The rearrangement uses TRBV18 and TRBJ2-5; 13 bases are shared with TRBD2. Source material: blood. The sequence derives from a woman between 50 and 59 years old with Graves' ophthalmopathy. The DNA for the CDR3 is TGTGCCAGCTCACCAGCCCGACGGACTAGCGGGAGAATACAGGAGACCCAGTACTTC. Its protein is CASSPARRTSGRIQETQYF. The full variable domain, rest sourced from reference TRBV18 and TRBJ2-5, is NAGVMQNPRHLVRRRGQEARLRCSPMKGHSHVYWYRQLPEEGLKFMVYLQKENIIDESGMPKERFSAEFPKEGPSILRIQQVVRGDSAAYFCASSPARRTSGRIQETQYFGPGTRLLVL.